The rows below give T cell receptor beta chains drawn from one sample of a study of T cell repertoires in cytomegalovirus infection. Antigens of these TCRs are unknown. A single record per CDR3 protein comes from TCRdb applying MiXCR to the reads. This table has around 430,000 distinct CDR3 sequences, 40% to 50% appearing once. The sample was cultured PBMCs, taken from culture after CMV antigen stimulation. These receptors all stem from a human donor in good health (CMV status not recorded). Some clones in this sample may be carry-over from other donors' samples. The CDR3 runs from the conserved cysteine through the conserved F or W. A D gene is named only where the DNA matches it firmly. Size is stated for part of the rows, as once, few or many counts, or as a class when the clone is expanded.

NA	TRBV19	TRBJ1-1	NA	TGTGCCAGTAGTCCCAACTGGGGCACTGAAGCTTTCTTT	CASSPNWGTEAFF
many	TRBV7-2	TRBJ2-7	TRBD1	TGTGCCAGCAGAAACTTCAGGGGGATTCACTACGAGCAGTACTTC	CASRNFRGIHYEQYF
NA	TRBV12-3/TRBV12-4	TRBJ2-3	NA	TGTGCCAGCAGTTCGGAGGATACGCAGTATTTT	CASSSEDTQYF
NA	TRBV15	TRBJ2-1	NA	TGTGCCAGCAGTGCGACTAGGGACAATGAGCAGTTCTTC	CASSATRDNEQFF
NA	TRBV6-1	TRBJ2-1	TRBD2	TGTGCCAGCAGTGACGGGACTAGCTACCTGCGGAATGAGCAGTTCTTC	CASSDGTSYLRNEQFF
NA	TRBV12-3/TRBV12-4	TRBJ1-1	NA	TGTGCCAGCGGACCGACAGGAATGAACACTGAAGCTTTCTTT	CASGPTGMNTEAFF
few	TRBV6-2/TRBV6-3	TRBJ2-1	TRBD2	TGTGCCAGCAGTCCGGCTAGCGGGGCCGGCTCCTCCTACAATGAGCAGTTCTTC	CASSPASGAGSSYNEQFF
NA	TRBV4-1	TRBJ1-5	NA	TGCGCCAGCAGCCAAGATGGGCTCGCAAATCAGCCCCAGCATTTT	CASSQDGLANQPQHF
few	TRBV6-1	TRBJ1-5	NA	TGTGCCAGCAGTGCCCCGGTGGGGCTAAGGAGCCAGCCCCAGCATTTT	CASSAPVGLRSQPQHF
once	TRBV30	TRBJ2-5	NA	TGTGCCTGGAGGCGGGACAGCCTAGAGACCCAGTACTTC	CAWRRDSLETQYF
NA	TRBV6-2/TRBV6-3	TRBJ2-1	NA	TGTGCCAGCCGGAAAAGCTACTACAATGAGCAGTTCTTC	CASRKSYYNEQFF
few	TRBV7-9	TRBJ1-6	NA	TGTGCCAGCAGCTCCCCTAGAAAGGCCCTCCACTTT	CASSSPRKALHF
few	TRBV6-1	TRBJ2-7	NA	TGTGCCAGCAGTTGGCAGTACGAGCAGTACTTC	CASSWQYEQYF
NA	TRBV20-1	TRBJ1-2	NA	TGCAGTGCTAGAGAACGGAACAGCTATGGCTACACCTTC	CSARERNSYGYTF
once	TRBV20-1	TRBJ1-5	NA	TGCAGTGCTAATCGGGGAGATCAGCCCCAGCATTTT	CSANRGDQPQHF
few	TRBV2	TRBJ1-1	TRBD1	TGTGCCACCTCGATAAGGGCAGGGGGAACTGAAGCTTTCTTT	CATSIRAGGTEAFF
NA	TRBV18	TRBJ2-7	TRBD1	TGTGCCAGCTCACTAGGACAGGGGGCGACTTCGGTGCAGTACTTC	CASSLGQGATSVQYF
many	TRBV7-6	TRBJ2-5	NA	TGTGCCAGCAGCTTCGGGGGTGGGGACCAAGAGACCCAGTACTTC	CASSFGGGDQETQYF
NA	TRBV5-6	TRBJ2-3	NA	TGTGCCAGCAGCTTGGCCGGTGACGGATTCACAGATACGCAGTATTTT	CASSLAGDGFTDTQYF